The 29 T cell receptor beta chains presented below share a single source sample, sequenced in a study of blood T cell repertoires in COVID-19. Sequencing used immunoSEQ multiplex PCR; TCRdb keeps in-frame clones, though not all of them. The data hold over 150,000 clones, with around 85% observed a single time. Sequenced: peripheral blood. The source of these receptors is a man between 60 and 70 years old with COVID-19, enrolled during active disease.

The rearrangement links TRBV28 to TRBJ2-1, with 8 bases aligning to TRBD2. V was clipped by 10 bases and J by 7 bases; unmatched bases: 12. Germline CDR1 and CDR2: MDHEN and SYDVKM. The CDR3 consists of 14 residues. The CDR3 DNA reads TGTGCCACCAGATCGGGGGGGGCGGGTAATGAGCAGTTCTTC. Translated, it gives CATRSGGAGNEQFF.

This chain connects TRBV6-5 to TRBJ1-4; 8 nucleotides agree with TRBD1. Germline V gives CDR1 MNHEY, CDR2 SVGAGI. The CDR3 is made up of 14 amino acids. With V trimmed by 6 bases and J by 5 bases, 5 bases remained unmatched. CDR3 amino acids: CASSPTGENEKLFF. The CDR3 DNA sequence: TGTGCCAGCAGCCCGACAGGGGAAAATGAAAAACTGTTTTTT.

V and J are TRBV6-6 and TRBJ1-2; maybe TRBD1 (5 bases). CDR1 and CDR2 (germline): MNHNY, SVGAGI (reference sequence). The V gene lost 5 bases and the J gene lost 6 bases, with 25 bases spanning the gap. This CDR3 spans 17 amino acids. The CDR3 protein is CASSPGWTRTPKNGYTF. CDR3 nucleotides: TGTGCCAGCAGTCCCGGTTGGACACGGACGCCGAAAAATGGCTACACCTTC.

The rearrangement uses TRBV4-3 and TRBJ2-7; 10 nucleotides agree with TRBD2. Trimming took 1 base from V and 2 from J; bases not matched to a gene: 2. From germline, CDR1 is LGHNA and CDR2 YSLEER. The CDR3 consists of 15 residues. CDR3 in amino acids: CASSQGTSGTYEQYF. The CDR3 bases are TGCGCCAGCAGCCAAGGGACTAGCGGAACCTACGAGCAGTACTTC.

This clone was recorded once. This chain joins TRBV7-9 and TRBJ1-4; 11 bases agree with TRBD1. Germline lookup yields CDR1 SEHNR and CDR2 FQNEAQ (reference sequence). The CDR3 loop spans 12 amino acids. V shed 4 bases and J 14 bases; nucleotides not matched to a gene: 3. The CDR3 loop is CASSSDRGRLFF. The CDR3, as DNA: TGTGCCAGCAGCTCGGACAGGGGGCGCCTGTTTTTT.

The rearrangement uses TRBV30 and TRBJ1-3; a weak D match, TRBD1 (6 bases). The CDR3 spans 16 residues. Trimming removed 2 bases at V and 2 bases at J, with 16 bases between. The germline V gene has CDR1 GTSNPN and CDR2 SVGIG (reference sequence). The CDR3 spells CAWSLLRGAAGNTIYF. The CDR3 DNA follows: TGTGCCTGGAGTTTATTACGGGGGGCCGCTGGAAACACCATATATTTT.

This clone was observed once. The chain carries TRBV14 and TRBJ2-1, with 11 bases identical to TRBD2. There are 19 residues in the CDR3. V was pared by 0 bases and J by 4 bases, with 11 bases of the junction left unmatched. The V gene's germline CDR1 is SGHDN and CDR2 FVKESK. The CDR3 sequence is CASSQDGATSGMLYNEQFF. As DNA, the CDR3 is TGTGCCAGCAGCCAAGATGGTGCGACTAGCGGGATGTTATACAATGAGCAGTTCTTC.

V and J are TRBV6-6 and TRBJ2-5; TRBD1 might be the D (5 bases). Germline CDR1 and CDR2: MNHNY and SVGAGI (reference sequence). V gave up 6 bases and J gave up 5 bases, with 13 bases separating them. The CDR3 runs to 13 residues. CDR3 residues: CASRRTLGETQYF. The CDR3, as DNA: TGTGCCAGCAGGCGGACATTAGGGGAGACCCAGTACTTC.

The chain links TRBV19 to TRBJ1-2; no clear D. The V gene's germline CDR1 is LNHDA and CDR2 SQIVND (reference sequence). The ends were cut back, 3 bases at V and 1 base at J, with 12 bases in the middle. CDR3 length: 15 amino acids. The CDR3 DNA reads as TGTGCCAGTAGTATGGTGTCTTCGGGTAACTATGGCTACACCTTC. Its translation: CASSMVSSGNYGYTF.

V and J are TRBV28 and TRBJ1-3; TRBD1 might be the D (6 bases). The CDR3 consists of 15 residues. V lost 6 bases to trimming and J lost 0 bases, with 12 bases between them. The germline V gene encodes CDR1 MDHEN and CDR2 SYDVKM. DNA of the CDR3: TGTGCCAGCAGGACAGGTCCAGCCTCTGGAAACACCATATATTTT. This sequence encodes CASRTGPASGNTIYF.

This clone has a handful of counts. This chain uses TRBV7-3 with TRBJ1-6; the D is unclear. CDR1 is SGHTA and CDR2 is FQGTGA in the germline V gene. This CDR3 has 13 amino acids. V lost 4 bases, J lost 10 bases, and 11 bases lay in between. The CDR3 reads CASSSGPGSPLHF. For the CDR3, the DNA is TGTGCCAGCAGCTCTGGACCGGGGTCACCCCTCCACTTT.

The rearrangement joins TRBV27 to TRBJ1-2, with 8 nucleotides matching TRBD1. The CDR3 is 13 amino acids. V lost 4 bases to trimming and J lost 7 bases; unmatched junction nucleotides: 5. Germline values: CDR1 MNHEY, CDR2 SMNVEV (reference sequence). The CDR3 DNA follows: TGTGCCAGCAGTTCAGGGGGCGGGGGTGGCTACACCTTC. Amino acids: CASSSGGGGGYTF.

Only a few counts were recorded for this clone. The chain employs TRBV28 and TRBJ2-1; possibly TRBD2 for D (6 bases). This CDR3 is built from 14 residues. The V end lost 10 bases, the J end lost 4 bases, and 17 bases lay between the germline ends. CDR1 MDHEN and CDR2 SYDVKM come from the germline V gene. The CDR3 DNA reads as TGTGCCACTGACTCAGCGGGCAGATACAATGAGCAGTTCTTC. Residues: CATDSAGRYNEQFF.

CDR3 sequence (DNA): TGTGCCAGCTCACCACAAGATATGGGACATAGTGAAAAATTCCTGTTTTTT. As protein: CASSPQDMGHSEKFLFF. The J gene is TRBJ1-4, the V gene TRBV18; a weak D match, TRBD1 (6 bases). This CDR3 comprises 17 residues. The germline V gene encodes CDR1 KGHSH and CDR2 LQKENI. The germline V and J ends were trimmed by 1 base and 14 bases, with 26 bases remaining between them.

The rearrangement uses TRBV21-1 and TRBJ2-7; TRBD1 reflects the table's D call only, with no check against the DNA. TRBV21-1 is a pseudogene locus. The CDR3 has 15 residues. In nucleotides, the CDR3 is TGTGCCAGCAGCTTCCGACAGGAGCGCCTCTACGAGCAGTACTTC. Translation gives CASSFRQERLYEQYF.

J is TRBJ1-3 and V is TRBV28, with TRBD1 matching 8 bases. The CDR3 consists of 14 residues. CDR1 MDHEN and CDR2 SYDVKM come from the germline V gene. The V and J ends lost 7 bases and 2 bases, in that order; junction bases with no gene match: 4. For the CDR3, the DNA is TGTGCCAGCACTCCAGGGGGCGCTGGAAACACCATATATTTT. Protein sequence: CASTPGGAGNTIYF.

CDR3 protein: CASRTTGPRSNQPQHF. The CDR3 DNA follows: TGTGCCAGCCGGACTACAGGTCCCCGAAGCAATCAGCCCCAGCATTTT. The rearrangement links TRBV28 to TRBJ1-5, with D perhaps matching TRBD1 (5 bases). V lost 8 bases to trimming and J lost 1 base, with 18 bases between them. CDR1 and CDR2 from the germline V gene are MDHEN and SYDVKM. CDR3 length: 16 amino acids. Variable domain in full (rest from reference TRBV28 and TRBJ1-5): DVKVTQSSRYLVKRTGEKVFLECVQDMDHENMFWYRQDPGLGLRLIYFSYDVKMKEKGDIPEGYSVSREKKERFSLILESASTNQTSMYLCASRTTGPRSNQPQHFGDGTRLSIL.

The V gene is TRBV5-4, the J gene TRBJ2-3, with no clear D. Germline CDR1 is SGHNT and CDR2 is YYREEE (reference sequence). The CDR3 totals 13 residues. Between the trimmed V and J ends, which lost 0 bases and 6 bases, there was a span of 8 bases. The CDR3 here is CASSLGGPDTQYF. In nucleotides, the CDR3 is TGTGCCAGCAGCTTGGGCGGTCCGGATACGCAGTATTTT.

The CDR3 region is CASSLGQGEYEQYF. The CDR3 nucleotides are TGTGCCAGCAGCTTAGGGCAGGGGGAATACGAGCAGTACTTC. The V gene is TRBV7-2, the J gene TRBJ2-7; TRBD1 agrees at 7 bases. J lost 4 bases, V lost 1 base, and 4 bases had no gene match. Germline-derived CDR1 and CDR2 are SGHTA and FQGNSA. This CDR3 is built from 14 residues.

This rearrangement joins TRBV18 to TRBJ1-5; tentatively, D is TRBD1 (6 bases). Germline CDR1 reads KGHSH; CDR2 reads LQKENI. Between the trimmed V and J ends, which lost 4 bases and 0 bases, there was a span of 13 bases. CDR3 length: 16 amino acids. The CDR3 spells CASSRRQGNSNQPQHF. DNA of the CDR3: TGTGCCAGCTCACGCCGCCAGGGGAATAGCAATCAGCCCCAGCATTTT.

This chain links TRBV9 with TRBJ1-2; 10 bases are shared with TRBD1. Losses at the gene ends were 4 bases for V and 4 bases for J; bases not matched to a gene: 16. The CDR3 consists of 18 residues. Germline CDR1 SGDLS, CDR2 YYNGEE. CDR3 sequence reads: CASSITYSPGQGPYGYTF. In DNA form, the CDR3 reads TGTGCCAGCAGCATAACTTATTCTCCGGGACAGGGGCCCTATGGCTACACCTTC.

The chain recombines TRBV27 with TRBJ1-2; 11 bases are a match to TRBD1. This CDR3 has 14 residues. Germline V CDR1 and CDR2: MNHEY, SMNVEV (reference sequence). With 6 bases clipped from V and 8 bases from J, the junction kept 8 bases outside the gene matches. The CDR3 sequence: CASRDPGQGGGYTF. CDR3 nucleotides: TGTGCCAGCAGGGATCCGGGACAGGGGGGGGGCTACACCTTC.

The chain carries TRBV4-3 and TRBJ2-2; D unclear. The CDR3 extends over 13 amino acids. V was shortened by 1 base and J by 6 bases, with 6 bases between the two germline ends. The germline CDR1 and CDR2 sequences are LGHNA and YSLEER. The CDR3: CASSQVPAGELFF. The CDR3 bases are TGCGCCAGCAGCCAAGTTCCCGCCGGGGAGCTGTTTTTT.

Regarding this clone: Other DNA variants within this sample encode the same CDR3. The gene calls are TRBV10-3 and TRBJ1-1; D is unresolved. Germline V gives CDR1 ENHRY, CDR2 SYGVKD. The CDR3 extends over 14 amino acids. The germline V and J ends were trimmed by 2 bases and 1 base, with 8 bases remaining between them. The DNA for the CDR3 is TGTGCCATCAGTGAGGGTGGAGGGAACACTGAAGCTTTCTTT. This translates into CAISEGGGNTEAFF.

The rearrangement links TRBV4-3 to TRBJ2-3, with a tentative D call TRBD2 (6 bases). The CDR3 has 14 residues. Germline loops: CDR1 LGHNA, CDR2 YSLEER. V was trimmed by 2 bases and J by 4 bases, leaving 10 bases between them. The CDR3 sequence is CASSQRREPDTQYF. CDR3 DNA: TGCGCCAGCAGCCAAAGACGGGAGCCAGATACGCAGTATTTT.

The gene calls are TRBV7-3 and TRBJ1-1; 7 nucleotides agree with TRBD1. V was pared by 3 bases and J by 0 bases, with 1 base of the junction left unmatched. The CDR3 has 14 residues. The V gene's germline CDR1 is SGHTA and CDR2 FQGTGA. The CDR3 reads CASSLTGLNTEAFF. CDR3 in DNA: TGTGCCAGCAGCTTGACAGGGTTGAACACTGAAGCTTTCTTT.

V gene TRBV30 combines with J gene TRBJ1-5; a weak D match, TRBD1 (6 bases). This CDR3 spans 14 amino acids. The germline CDR1 and CDR2 sequences are GTSNPN and SVGIG (reference sequence). Deletions cut 3 bases from V and 1 base from J, with 10 bases between. CDR3 sequence (DNA): TGTGCCTGGAGGAAGGGGGTAAGCAATCAGCCCCAGCATTTT. As protein: CAWRKGVSNQPQHF.

This rearrangement joins TRBV30 to TRBJ2-5, with 9 nucleotides matching TRBD1. CDR1 GTSNPN and CDR2 SVGIG come from the germline V gene (reference sequence). CDR3 length: 15 amino acids. V shed 3 bases, J shed 4 bases, and the junction held 9 bases outside the gene matches. The CDR3 here is CAWSIGDRALETQYF. Written as DNA, the CDR3 is TGTGCCTGGAGCATTGGGGACAGGGCTCTAGAGACCCAGTACTTC.

This rearrangement joins TRBV11-2 to TRBJ1-5; no firm D call. The germline gives CDR1 SGHAT, CDR2 FQNNGV. The V and J ends lost 1 base and 2 bases respectively, with 9 bases between them. This CDR3 is 15 amino acids long. The CDR3 loop reads CASSLGTQGNQPQHF. CDR3 bases: TGTGCCAGCAGCTTAGGAACCCAGGGCAATCAGCCCCAGCATTTT.